The present T cell receptor (beta chain) was sequenced within a study of vaccination effects on CD4 cells after COVID-19. This CDR3 comprises 15 residues. Looked up from germline, CDR1 is SGHNT and CDR2 is YYREEE (reference sequence). J lost 8 bases, V lost 4 bases, and 10 bases had no gene match. Following 10 days of culture, CD4+ T cells were isolated. Sequencing was performed with immunoSEQ multiplex PCR; in TCRdb, only in-frame clones are kept and a portion is missing. The table has approximately 45,000 clones, about 78% seen once; the top ten hold approximately 12%. There are a few counts of this clone. Its matching antigen is unknown.

Here the sequenced sample was CD4+ T cells from PBMCs cultured without peptide, taken before COVID-19 vaccination. J is TRBJ2-1 and V is TRBV5-4; 9 nucleotides agree with TRBD2. The TCR originated in a human donor who had a prior SARS-CoV-2 infection. The DNA for the CDR3 is TGTGCCAGCAGCGTCTCTAGCGGGATTGAGGATGAGCAGTTCTTC. It is translated as CASSVSSGIEDEQFF.